The 24 T cell receptor beta chains below come from one sample, sequenced in a study of CD8 T cells in ankylosing spondylitis. TCRdb reanalysed the 5' RACE reads using MiXCR and keeps one entry per CDR3 protein. The sample holds around 140,000 distinct CDR3 sequences, 17% seen once. The study's findings and limits: About 8 highly homologous variants made up a TCR beta motif, and this motif appeared characteristic of ankylosing spondylitis blood.

No antigen has been identified for these receptors. Input material: blood, either unsorted or a sorted T cell fraction (not recorded which). The receptors stem from a male donor with ankylosing spondylitis.

This clonotype showed up many times. The chain links TRBV7-3 to TRBJ1-4; maybe TRBD1 (5 bases). CDR1 is SGHTA and CDR2 is FQGTGA in the germline V gene. The ends were cut back, 5 bases at V and 7 bases at J, with 17 bases in the middle. The CDR3 is 15 residues long. CDR3 loop: CASSPTVGDAEKLFF. The CDR3 DNA is TGTGCCAGCAGCCCTACTGTCGGGGACGCTGAAAAACTGTTTTTT.

This clonotype was counted between two and nine times. This chain uses TRBV2 with TRBJ2-7; D gene uncertain. V lost 4 bases and J lost 1, with 8 bases in between. The CDR3 consists of 13 residues. Germline assignment: CDR1 SNHLY and CDR2 FYNNEI. CDR3 loop: CASSVKLSYEQYF. The CDR3 region has the DNA TGTGCCAGCAGTGTTAAGCTGTCCTACGAGCAGTACTTC.

The rearrangement links TRBV7-3 to TRBJ2-2; maybe TRBD1 (7 bases). Germline CDR1 reads SGHTA; CDR2 reads FQGTGA. The CDR3 consists of 16 residues. Trimming removed 5 bases at V and 3 bases at J, with 16 bases between. In DNA form, the CDR3 reads TGTGCCAGCAGCCCGCCAGGGGGGTCGGACACCGGGGAGCTGTTTTTT. Protein: CASSPPGGSDTGELFF.

Only a few counts were recorded for this clonotype. This chain uses TRBV4-1 with TRBJ1-4; 10 bases map to TRBD1. CDR3 length: 15 residues. Per germline, CDR1 MGHRA and CDR2 YSYEKL. V was clipped by 2 bases and J by 8 bases; unmatched bases: 5. This CDR3 reads CASSQLDRGEEKLFF. The CDR3 DNA reads as TGCGCCAGCAGCCAACTGGACAGGGGGGAGGAAAAACTGTTTTTT.

This clonotype has a handful of counts. This chain joins TRBV27 and TRBJ1-1, with TRBD1 as a possible D gene (5 bases). Germline loops: CDR1 MNHEY, CDR2 SMNVEV (reference sequence). V lost 3 bases and J lost 8, with 10 bases in between. The CDR3 totals 12 residues. The CDR3 is CASSFQGGEAFF. CDR3 coding DNA: TGTGCCAGCAGTTTCCAGGGAGGGGAAGCTTTCTTT.

The genes are TRBV5-1 and TRBJ2-3; 8 nucleotides match TRBD1. J was trimmed by 0 bases and V by 4 bases; bases with no gene match: 7. This CDR3 comprises 16 residues. Germline V CDR1 and CDR2: SGHRS, YFSETQ. The CDR3 here is CASSTRTGTSTDTQYF. The CDR3 bases are TGCGCCAGCAGCACAAGGACAGGGACTAGCACAGATACGCAGTATTTT. The full variable domain, in which reference TRBV5-1 and TRBJ2-3 provide the parts outside the CDR3, is KAGVTQTPRYLIKTRGQQVTLSCSPISGHRSVSWYQQTPGQGLQFLFEYFSETQRNKGNFPGRFSGRQFSNSRSEMNVSTLELGDSALYLCASSTRTGTSTDTQYFGPGTRLTVL.

This clonotype was observed at least ten times. The chain carries TRBV28 and TRBJ2-1; 7 bases are a match to TRBD1. Germline CDR1 reads MDHEN; CDR2 reads SYDVKM. After removal of 7 bases from V and 9 bases from J, the junction contained 15 bases not matched to a gene. There are 15 residues in the CDR3. CDR3 DNA: TGTGCCAGCAAAAAGACAGGGCGCTTGGGGAGTGAGCAGTTCTTC. Protein: CASKKTGRLGSEQFF.

V is TRBV13 and J is TRBJ1-1, with a tentative D call TRBD1 (5 bases). Looked up from germline, CDR1 is PRHDT and CDR2 is FYEKMQ (reference sequence). The CDR3 covers 13 residues. V dropped 2 bases and J dropped 11 bases, with 15 bases sitting between them. The CDR3 reads CASSLKFRDEAFF. The CDR3 DNA is TGTGCCAGCAGCTTAAAGTTCAGGGACGAGGCTTTCTTT.

The table lists this clonotype with a few counts. The V and J genes are TRBV7-8 and TRBJ2-5; tentative D call: TRBD2 (6 bases). The CDR3 runs 13 residues. Germline values: CDR1 SGHVS, CDR2 FQNEAQ. V lost 0 bases and J 7 bases, leaving 9 bases between the germline ends. DNA of the CDR3: TGTGCCAGCAGCTTAGCGACTAGTAGGACCCAGTACTTC. Its translation is CASSLATSRTQYF.

This clonotype was observed a few times. This chain connects TRBV7-2 to TRBJ1-5; D is possibly TRBD1 (5 bases). Germline lookup yields CDR1 SGHTA and CDR2 FQGNSA. The V end was cut by 6 bases, the J end by 2 bases, with 11 bases between. This CDR3 has 14 residues. CDR3 bases: TGTGCCAGCAGTGGGGGGTACGGCAATCAGCCCCAGCATTTT. Residues: CASSGGYGNQPQHF. Supplemented by reference TRBV7-2 and TRBJ1-5, the full variable domain reads GAGVSQSPSNKVTEKGKDVELRCDPISGHTALYWYRQSLGQGLEFLIYFQGNSAPDKSGLPSDRFSAERTGGSVSTLTIQRTQQEDSAVYLCASSGGYGNQPQHFGDGTRLSIL.

J is TRBJ1-5 and V is TRBV7-8; D gene unclear. The CDR3 runs to 15 residues. V gave up 1 base and J gave up 6 bases, with 13 bases separating them. Germline V gene sequence: CDR1 SGHVS, CDR2 FQNEAQ. For the CDR3, the DNA is TGTGCCAGCAGCTTAGTCCCCGGGGTTGGTCAGCCCCAGCATTTT. Amino acids: CASSLVPGVGQPQHF.

The sample holds many counts of this clonotype. The CDR3, as DNA: TGTGCCAGCAGCTCCTTCCCAGATACGCAGTATTTT. Protein product: CASSSFPDTQYF. The chain is built from TRBV6-2 or TRBV6-3 and TRBJ2-3, with D unclear. Germline loops: CDR1 MNHEY, CDR2 SVGEGT. The CDR3 has 12 residues. V dropped 6 bases and J dropped 4 bases, with 8 bases sitting between them.

The J gene is TRBJ2-7, the V gene TRBV5-1; D is unresolved. This CDR3 has 13 residues. Trimming removed 7 bases at V and 3 bases at J, with 14 bases between. Germline CDR1 reads SGHRS; CDR2 reads YFSETQ. CDR3 region: CASGHPDHYEQYF. The CDR3 DNA follows: TGCGCCAGCGGTCACCCAGACCACTACGAGCAGTACTTC. Full variable domain (missing parts from reference TRBV5-1 and TRBJ2-7): KAGVTQTPRYLIKTRGQQVTLSCSPISGHRSVSWYQQTPGQGLQFLFEYFSETQRNKGNFPGRFSGRQFSNSRSEMNVSTLELGDSALYLCASGHPDHYEQYFGPGTRLTVT.

This rearrangement joins TRBV4-3 to TRBJ2-1; D perhaps matches TRBD2 (6 bases). Germline values: CDR1 LGHNA, CDR2 YSLEER. The CDR3 spans 18 residues. The germline V and J ends were trimmed by 4 bases and 2 bases, with 21 bases remaining between them. The CDR3 DNA sequence: TGCGCCAGCAGCCTATACCTGGGTGGGGGGATTACCTACAATGAGCAGTTCTTC. Its protein is CASSLYLGGGITYNEQFF.

The sample holds a few counts of this clonotype. The rearrangement uses TRBV6-1 and TRBJ1-5, with D perhaps TRBD1 (6 bases). Germline V gives CDR1 MNHNS, CDR2 SASEGT. The CDR3 runs to 14 residues. Trimming took off 5 bases at V and 4 bases at J, with 12 bases between the two ends. The CDR3 reads CASSPDQGNQPQHF. The CDR3 DNA follows: TGTGCCAGCAGTCCCGACCAGGGGAATCAGCCCCAGCATTTT.

The V gene is TRBV7-9, the J gene TRBJ2-1; 11 positions match TRBD2. Germline CDR1 SEHNR, CDR2 FQNEAQ (reference sequence). Losses at the gene ends were 3 bases for V and 6 bases for J; bases not matched to a gene: 7. This CDR3 region has 16 residues. For the CDR3, the DNA is TGTGCCAGCAGCTTGGTTAGCGGGAGGGCCTCCAATGAGCAGTTCTTC. Translated, it gives CASSLVSGRASNEQFF.

The genes are TRBV11-2 and TRBJ2-7, with 10 bases lining up with TRBD2. The CDR3 length is 19 residues. The germline CDR1 and CDR2 sequences are SGHAT and FQNNGV. V shed 2 bases, J shed 3 bases, and the junction held 16 bases outside the gene matches. CDR3 in DNA: TGTGCCAGCAGCTTATTTTCCTCCCGGGAACTAGCGGGACACTACGAGCAGTACTTC. Amino acid sequence: CASSLFSSRELAGHYEQYF.

This CDR3 is CASSPQGTYEQYF. The CDR3, as DNA: TGTGCCAGCAGCCCACAGGGCACCTACGAGCAGTACTTC. V usage is TRBV7-9 and J usage is TRBJ2-7; D may be TRBD1 (6 bases). The V gene lost 5 bases and the J gene lost 2 bases, with 10 bases spanning the gap. Germline loops: CDR1 SEHNR, CDR2 FQNEAQ (reference sequence). CDR3 length equals 13 residues.

The sample holds a few counts of this clonotype. This sequence joins TRBV6-2 or TRBV6-3 and TRBJ2-3; D unclear. Looked up from germline, CDR1 is MNHEY and CDR2 is SVGEGT. Between the trimmed V and J ends, which lost 8 bases and 5 bases, there was a span of 8 bases. The CDR3 loop spans 11 amino acids. The CDR3 DNA sequence: TGTGCCAGCGTCTTTGGAGATACGCAGTATTTT. Translating it yields CASVFGDTQYF.

The rearrangement joins TRBV2 to TRBJ2-1; 9 bases are a match to TRBD1. Germline values: CDR1 SNHLY, CDR2 FYNNEI. Germline trimming cut 4 bases from V and 11 bases from J; bases unmatched to any gene: 12. CDR3 length: 15 amino acids. The CDR3 loop reads CASSGWDRDFIKQFF. The CDR3 nucleotides are TGTGCCAGCAGTGGGTGGGACAGGGATTTTATTAAGCAGTTCTTC.

The rearrangement joins TRBV10-3 to TRBJ2-2; 11 bases line up with TRBD2. Unmatched junction bases numbered 15, after V lost 0 bases and J lost 6 bases. This CDR3 spans 20 amino acids. Germline CDR1 and CDR2: ENHRY and SYGVKD. The CDR3 sequence: CAISESEGLADYLVPGELFF. The CDR3 DNA sequence: TGTGCCATCAGTGAGTCAGAGGGACTAGCGGACTATCTGGTGCCCGGGGAGCTGTTTTTT.

The V call is TRBV18, the J call TRBJ1-1; TRBD1 agrees at 10 bases. The germline V gene encodes CDR1 KGHSH and CDR2 LQKENI. The length of the CDR3 is 18 residues. The trim removed 3 bases at V and 1 base at J, leaving 11 bases unmatched. The CDR3 bases are TGTGCCAGCTCACCGACCGGGACAGGGGACCCTCCGAACACTGAAGCTTTCTTT. Its translation: CASSPTGTGDPPNTEAFF.

This sequence joins TRBV20-1 and TRBJ1-1; D not resolved. Germline V gives CDR1 DFQATT, CDR2 SNEGSKA (reference sequence). Trimming shortened V by 6 bases and J by 1 base, and 9 bases separated the two germline ends. The length of the CDR3 is 12 residues. The CDR3 region has the DNA TGCAGTGCAAGACCGGGGAACACTGAAGCTTTCTTT. Translated: CSARPGNTEAFF.

This clonotype was seen only a few times. The chain combines TRBV7-9 with TRBJ1-2, with D possibly TRBD1 on 6 matching bases. Between the trimmed V and J ends, which lost 0 bases and 1 base, there was a span of 6 bases. This CDR3 has 14 residues. The germline CDR1 and CDR2 sequences are SEHNR and FQNEAQ (reference sequence). The CDR3: CASSLAQGNYGYTF. The CDR3 DNA reads TGTGCCAGCAGCTTAGCACAGGGTAACTATGGCTACACCTTC.